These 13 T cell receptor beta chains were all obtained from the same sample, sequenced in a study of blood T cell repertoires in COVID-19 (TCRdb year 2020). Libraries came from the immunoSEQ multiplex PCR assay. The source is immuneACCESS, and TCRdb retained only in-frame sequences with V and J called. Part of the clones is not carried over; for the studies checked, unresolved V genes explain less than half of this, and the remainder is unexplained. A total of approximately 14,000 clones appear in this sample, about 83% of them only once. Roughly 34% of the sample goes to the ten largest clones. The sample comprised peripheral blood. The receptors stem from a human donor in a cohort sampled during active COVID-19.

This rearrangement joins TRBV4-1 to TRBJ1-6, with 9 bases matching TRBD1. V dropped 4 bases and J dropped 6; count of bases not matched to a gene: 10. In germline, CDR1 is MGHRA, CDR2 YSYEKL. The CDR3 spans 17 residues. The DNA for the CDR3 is TGCGCCAGCAGCCGACGAGGGGACAGGGCTTTTAATTCACCCCTCCACTTT. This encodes CASSRRGDRAFNSPLHF.

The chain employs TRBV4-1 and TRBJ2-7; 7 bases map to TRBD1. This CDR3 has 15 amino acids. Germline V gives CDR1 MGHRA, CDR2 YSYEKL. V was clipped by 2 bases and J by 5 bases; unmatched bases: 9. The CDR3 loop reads CASSQLSRQGDEQYF. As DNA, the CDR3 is TGCGCCAGCAGCCAACTTTCCAGGCAGGGGGACGAGCAGTACTTC.

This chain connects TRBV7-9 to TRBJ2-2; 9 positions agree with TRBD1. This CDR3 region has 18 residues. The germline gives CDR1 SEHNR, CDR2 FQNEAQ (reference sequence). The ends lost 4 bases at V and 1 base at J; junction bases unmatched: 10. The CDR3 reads CASSSPVYRGQNTGELFF. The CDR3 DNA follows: TGTGCCAGCAGCTCCCCTGTATACAGGGGGCAGAACACCGGGGAGCTGTTTTTT.

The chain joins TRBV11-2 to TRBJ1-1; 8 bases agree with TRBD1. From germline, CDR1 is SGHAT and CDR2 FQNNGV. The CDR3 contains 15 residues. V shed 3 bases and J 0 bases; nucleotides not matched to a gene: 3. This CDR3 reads CASSFRQGMNTEAFF. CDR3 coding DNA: TGTGCCAGCAGCTTCCGACAGGGGATGAACACTGAAGCTTTCTTT.

In DNA form, the CDR3 reads TGTGCCATCACGACAGGGGGTAGGTCACCCCTCCACTTT. Amino acids: CAITTGGRSPLHF. The chain couples TRBV10-3 to TRBJ1-6; TRBD1 agrees at 9 bases. Germline CDR1 is ENHRY and CDR2 is SYGVKD. After removal of 7 bases from V and 10 bases from J, the junction contained 5 bases not matched to a gene. The CDR3 is 13 residues long.

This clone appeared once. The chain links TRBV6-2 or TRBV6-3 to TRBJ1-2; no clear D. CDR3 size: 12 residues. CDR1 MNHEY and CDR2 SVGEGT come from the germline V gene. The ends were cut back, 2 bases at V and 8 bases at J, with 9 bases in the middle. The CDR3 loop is CASSYGSWGYTF. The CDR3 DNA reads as TGTGCCAGCAGTTACGGGAGCTGGGGCTACACCTTC.

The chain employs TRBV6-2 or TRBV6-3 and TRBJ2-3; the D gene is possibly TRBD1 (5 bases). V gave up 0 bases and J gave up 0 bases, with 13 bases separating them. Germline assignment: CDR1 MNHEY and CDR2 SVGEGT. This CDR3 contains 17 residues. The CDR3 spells CASSYSMWGTSTDTQYF. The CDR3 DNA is TGTGCCAGCAGTTACTCGATGTGGGGCACTAGCACAGATACGCAGTATTTT.

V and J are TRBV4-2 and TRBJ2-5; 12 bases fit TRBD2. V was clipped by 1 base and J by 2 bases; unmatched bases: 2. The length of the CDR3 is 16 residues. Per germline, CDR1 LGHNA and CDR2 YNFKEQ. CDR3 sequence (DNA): TGTGCCAGCAGCCAAGGGACTAGCGGGGAACAAGAGACCCAGTACTTC. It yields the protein CASSQGTSGEQETQYF.

The CDR3 loop reads CASSGLGEGAVFADTQYF. Written as DNA, the CDR3 is TGTGCCAGCAGCGGCTTGGGGGAGGGTGCGGTTTTCGCAGATACGCAGTATTTT. The rearrangement joins TRBV13 to TRBJ2-3, with 7 positions matching TRBD2. Germline loops: CDR1 PRHDT, CDR2 FYEKMQ (reference sequence). J was trimmed by 4 bases and V by 5 bases; bases with no gene match: 18. The CDR3 runs to 18 residues.

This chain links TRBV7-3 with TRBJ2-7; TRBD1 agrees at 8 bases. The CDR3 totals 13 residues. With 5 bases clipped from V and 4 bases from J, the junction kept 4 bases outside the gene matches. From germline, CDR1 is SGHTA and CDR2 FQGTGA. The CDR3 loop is CASSRGQAYEQYF. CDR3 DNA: TGTGCCAGCAGCCGGGGACAGGCGTACGAGCAGTACTTC.

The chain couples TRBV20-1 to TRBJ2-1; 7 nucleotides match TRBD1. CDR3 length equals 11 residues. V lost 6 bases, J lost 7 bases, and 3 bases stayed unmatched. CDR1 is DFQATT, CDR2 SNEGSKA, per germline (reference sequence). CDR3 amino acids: CSAAQGNEQFF. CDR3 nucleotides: TGCAGTGCAGCACAGGGGAATGAGCAGTTCTTC.

The CDR3 bases are TGTGCCAGCAGGGCCCGCGGACAGGGCTTACACGAGCAGTACTTC. Translating gives CASRARGQGLHEQYF. The rearrangement joins TRBV2 to TRBJ2-7; 8 nucleotides agree with TRBD1. Germline CDR1 reads SNHLY; CDR2 reads FYNNEI. The ends lost 6 bases at V and 5 bases at J; junction bases unmatched: 12. The length of the CDR3 is 15 residues.

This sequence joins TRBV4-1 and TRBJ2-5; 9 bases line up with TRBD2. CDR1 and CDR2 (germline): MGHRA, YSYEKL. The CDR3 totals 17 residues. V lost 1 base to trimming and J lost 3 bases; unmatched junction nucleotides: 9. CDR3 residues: CASSQGLAGPREETQYF. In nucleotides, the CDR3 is TGCGCCAGCAGCCAAGGGCTAGCGGGGCCCCGGGAAGAGACCCAGTACTTC.